What follows are 27 T cell receptor beta chains derived from one specimen sequenced in a study of somatic mutations in cytotoxic T cells in rheumatoid arthritis. Method: immunoSEQ multiplex PCR; TCRdb's copy keeps in-frame clones and lacks some. This sample has about 14,000 clones, with just over 90% found just once. The sequencing sample was made of CD4+ T cells sorted from blood. The receptors derive from a man aged 65 to 79 with rheumatoid arthritis.

The chain carries TRBV29-1 and TRBJ2-3, with 7 bases lining up with TRBD2. The V gene's germline CDR1 is SQVTM and CDR2 ANQGSEA. V lost 0 bases to trimming and J lost 2 bases; unmatched junction nucleotides: 11. This CDR3 spans 17 amino acids. The CDR3 DNA reads as TGCAGCGTTGAAGATTTTGTGGGGCGGGGGAACACAGATACGCAGTATTTT. This translates into CSVEDFVGRGNTDTQYF.

V gene TRBV15 combines with J gene TRBJ1-5, with 9 bases that match TRBD1. With V trimmed by 5 bases and J by 2 bases, 1 base remained unmatched. The CDR3 runs to 14 residues. Germline CDR1 reads LNHNV; CDR2 reads YYDKDF (reference sequence). The CDR3 protein is CATSGDRGNQPQHF. In DNA form, the CDR3 reads TGTGCCACCAGCGGGGACAGGGGCAATCAGCCCCAGCATTTT.

Only one count was recorded for this clone. This chain connects TRBV7-6 to TRBJ1-6; D uncertain. Germline CDR1 and CDR2: SGHVS and FNYEAQ. The CDR3 is 14 residues long. The V and J ends lost 4 bases and 0 bases respectively, with 4 bases between them. CDR3 region: CASSSSSYNSPLHF. In DNA, the CDR3 is TGTGCCAGCAGCTCGAGCTCCTATAATTCACCCCTCCACTTT. Variable domain in full (rest from reference TRBV7-6 and TRBJ1-6): GAGVSQSPRYKVTKRGQDVALRCDPISGHVSLYWYRQALGQGPEFLTYFNYEAQQDKSGLPNDRFSAERPEGSISTLTIQRTEQRDSAMYRCASSSSSYNSPLHFGNGTRLTVT.

The chain joins TRBV18 to TRBJ2-1, with D hard to call. The CDR3 covers 14 residues. The germline V gene encodes CDR1 KGHSH and CDR2 LQKENI. Trimming took 0 bases from V and 4 from J, leaving 7 bases between them. CDR3 in amino acids: CASSPPSLYNEQFF. DNA of the CDR3: TGTGCCAGCTCACCACCGTCCCTTTACAATGAGCAGTTCTTC.

The chain couples TRBV6-6 to TRBJ2-5; TRBD2 matches at 8 bases. The V and J ends lost 2 bases and 3 bases, in that order; junction bases with no gene match: 2. CDR1 is MNHNY and CDR2 is SVGAGI in the germline V gene (reference sequence). The CDR3 loop spans 14 amino acids. The chain's CDR3 is CASSYPAGEETQYF. The CDR3 bases are TGTGCCAGCAGTTACCCAGCGGGGGAAGAGACCCAGTACTTC.

The V gene is TRBV6-1, the J gene TRBJ2-7, with a weak D call TRBD1 (5 bases). V shed 6 bases and J shed 2 bases, with 8 bases lying between them. The CDR3 has 12 amino acids. CDR1 and CDR2 from the germline V gene are MNHNS and SASEGT. CDR3 loop: CASRVQAYEQYF. The CDR3, as DNA: TGTGCCAGCAGGGTACAGGCCTACGAGCAGTACTTC.

The chain is built from TRBV16 and TRBJ1-4, with TRBD1 matching 7 bases. Germline assignment: CDR1 KGHSY and CDR2 FQNENV. The CDR3 sequence is 14 residues long. V dropped 2 bases and J dropped 7; count of bases not matched to a gene: 4. CDR3 nucleotides: TGTGCCAGCAGCCAACGGACAGGAGGTGAAAAACTGTTTTTT. Translated: CASSQRTGGEKLFF. The whole variable domain, remainder taken from reference TRBV16 and TRBJ1-4, is GEEVAQTPKHLVRGEGQKAKLYCAPIKGHSYVFWYQQVLKNEFKFLISFQNENVFDETGMPKERFSAKCLPNSPCSLEIQATKLEDSAVYFCASSQRTGGEKLFFGSGTQLSVL.

The chain joins TRBV14 to TRBJ1-6; 7 bases line up with TRBD1. Germline V lookup: CDR1 SGHDN, CDR2 FVKESK. The CDR3 runs 17 residues. The V gene end was trimmed by 1 base and the J gene end by 3 bases; junction bases not matched to a gene: 6. The CDR3 DNA is TGTGCCAGCAGCCAAGCGACAGGGCCCGACTATAATTCACCCCTCCACTTT. This sequence encodes CASSQATGPDYNSPLHF.

The chain carries TRBV4-1 and TRBJ1-5; D is undetermined. V shed 0 bases and J shed 7 bases, with 13 bases lying between them. Germline loops: CDR1 MGHRA, CDR2 YSYEKL. The CDR3 has 15 amino acids. CDR3 nucleotides: TGCGCCAGCAGCCAAGAAATCGGCAGGCCGCAGCCCCAGCATTTT. Its translation: CASSQEIGRPQPQHF.

The chain carries TRBV7-8 and TRBJ2-7, with 9 bases matching TRBD2. V lost 5 bases and J lost 4; bases outside the gene matches: 9. Per the germline V gene, CDR1 is SGHVS and CDR2 is FQNEAQ. The CDR3 spans 15 residues. The CDR3 region has the DNA TGTGCCAGCAGCCCCACGGGACTAGCAGATTACGAGCAGTACTTC. As protein: CASSPTGLADYEQYF.

CDR3 amino acids: CVRSSKTEGEQYF. The CDR3 bases are TGTGTCAGAAGCTCTAAAACGGAGGGAGAGCAGTACTTC. The chain has TRBV7-5 and TRBJ2-7; the table's TRBD2 call for D was not verified on the DNA. TRBV7-5 represents a pseudogene. CDR3 length: 13 residues.

The chain uses TRBV11-2 and TRBJ2-7; 8 bases agree with TRBD2. Germline V gene lookup returns CDR1 SGHAT and CDR2 FQNNGV. Trimming cost V 2 bases and J 3 bases; bases outside gene matches: 12. This CDR3 contains 17 residues. The CDR3 protein is CASSLTSIGAGDYEQYF. DNA of the CDR3: TGTGCCAGCAGCTTAACGTCAATAGGAGCGGGAGACTACGAGCAGTACTTC.

V usage is TRBV5-4 and J usage is TRBJ2-5; D gene unclear. V dropped 2 bases and J dropped 4 bases, with 3 bases sitting between them. The CDR3 is 11 amino acids. Germline assignment: CDR1 SGHNT and CDR2 YYREEE (reference sequence). The CDR3 nucleotides read TGTGCCAGCAGCTTCTCAGAGACCCAGTACTTC. Protein product: CASSFSETQYF.

The genes are TRBV6-6 and TRBJ2-1, with 7 nucleotides matching TRBD2. This CDR3 contains 16 residues. In germline, CDR1 is MNHNY, CDR2 SVGAGI (reference sequence). The V gene end was trimmed by 0 bases and the J gene end by 0 bases; junction bases not matched to a gene: 2. The CDR3 DNA reads as TGTGCCAGCAGTTACTCCGGCGGGAGCTCCTACAATGAGCAGTTCTTC. This gives the protein CASSYSGGSSYNEQFF.

V gene TRBV7-6 combines with J gene TRBJ2-1, with 14 bases that match TRBD2. Germline assignment: CDR1 SGHVS and CDR2 FNYEAQ. The CDR3 has 15 residues. J gave up 7 bases and V 5 bases, and 4 bases lay outside the gene matches. The chain's CDR3 is CASSLTSGGANEQFF. The CDR3 DNA reads as TGTGCCAGCAGCCTGACTAGCGGGGGGGCGAATGAGCAGTTCTTC.

This chain connects TRBV5-4 to TRBJ1-2, with TRBD1 matching 7 bases. V dropped 4 bases and J dropped 5; count of bases not matched to a gene: 11. Germline V gene data show CDR1 as SGHNT and CDR2 as YYREEE (reference sequence). CDR3 length: 15 residues. The CDR3 DNA reads as TGTGCCAGCAGCATGGGGACAGCGGGACTTTATGGCTACACCTTC. It is translated as CASSMGTAGLYGYTF.

The V gene is TRBV2, the J gene TRBJ2-3; the match to TRBD2 covers 7 bases. CDR3 size: 16 residues. Germline assignment: CDR1 SNHLY and CDR2 FYNNEI. The V segment lost 6 bases and the J segment 2 bases; nucleotides outside the gene matches: 11. In DNA, the CDR3 is TGTGCCAGCAGACCGACTAGCCGCGCCACCACAGATACGCAGTATTTT. Its translation: CASRPTSRATTDTQYF.

The chain uses TRBV7-9 and TRBJ2-5, with D perhaps matching TRBD2 (6 bases). Germline V CDR1 and CDR2: SEHNR, FQNEAQ (reference sequence). This CDR3 region has 12 residues. V shed 2 bases and J shed 11 bases, with 12 bases lying between them. CDR3 sequence (DNA): TGTGCCAGCAGCTTATCGCGCCGGGAGCAGTACTTC. This encodes CASSLSRREQYF.

This rearrangement joins TRBV10-3 to TRBJ2-3, with D possibly being TRBD1 (5 bases). Germline lookup yields CDR1 ENHRY and CDR2 SYGVKD. This CDR3 has 15 amino acids. Trimming stripped 4 bases from V and 2 bases from J, with 13 bases between. This CDR3 is CAISAWGRDTDTQYF. The CDR3 nucleotides are TGTGCCATCAGTGCGTGGGGCAGGGACACAGATACGCAGTATTTT.

This sequence joins TRBV5-1 and TRBJ1-3, with D possibly matching TRBD1 (6 bases). This CDR3 has 18 amino acids. In germline, CDR1 is SGHRS, CDR2 YFSETQ. Between the trimmed V and J ends, which lost 0 bases and 1 base, there was a span of 17 bases. CDR3 sequence reads: CASSLAPLSTGSGNTIYF. The DNA of the CDR3 is TGCGCCAGCAGCTTGGCCCCACTCTCCACAGGGTCTGGAAACACCATATATTTT.

V and J are TRBV5-1 and TRBJ2-5, with a tentative D call TRBD1 (6 bases). Germline V gives CDR1 SGHRS, CDR2 YFSETQ. V gave up 3 bases and J gave up 2 bases, with 8 bases separating them. This CDR3 is 13 amino acids long. The CDR3 sequence is CASSSGQQETQYF. The CDR3 DNA follows: TGCGCCAGCAGCTCCGGACAGCAAGAGACCCAGTACTTC.

The chain recombines TRBV30 with TRBJ2-5, with 7 bases aligning to TRBD2. Trimming took 0 bases from V and 4 from J; bases not matched to a gene: 5. CDR3 length equals 14 residues. Germline assignment: CDR1 GTSNPN and CDR2 SVGIG (reference sequence). This CDR3 is CAWSVERERETQYF. CDR3 nucleotide sequence: TGTGCCTGGAGTGTGGAGCGGGAACGAGAGACCCAGTACTTC.

CDR3 residues: CASRIGTEASPLHF. The CDR3 bases are TGTGCCAGCAGGATCGGGACAGAAGCTTCACCCCTCCACTTT. The chain is built from TRBV28 and TRBJ1-6; 7 nucleotides match TRBD1. Germline assignment: CDR1 MDHEN and CDR2 SYDVKM. The CDR3 sequence is 14 residues long. V dropped 6 bases and J dropped 9; count of bases not matched to a gene: 8.

This chain connects TRBV27 to TRBJ2-6; D uncertain. Per germline, CDR1 MNHEY and CDR2 SMNVEV (reference sequence). This CDR3 has 17 amino acids. Trimming removed 4 bases at V and 0 bases at J, with 13 bases between. As DNA, the CDR3 is TGTGCCAGCAGTTCTCCCCCCCCAGACTCTGGGGCCAACGTCCTGACTTTC. Its protein product is CASSSPPPDSGANVLTF. Full variable domain (missing parts from reference TRBV27 and TRBJ2-6): EAQVTQNPRYLITVTGKKLTVTCSQNMNHEYMSWYRQDPGLGLRQIYYSMNVEVTDKGDVPEGYKVSRKEKRNFPLILESPSPNQTSLYFCASSSPPPDSGANVLTFGAGSRLTVL.

The chain recombines TRBV27 with TRBJ2-5; 10 bases fit TRBD1. The V and J ends lost 3 bases and 3 bases, in that order; junction bases with no gene match: 7. The CDR3 spans 16 residues. The germline CDR1 and CDR2 sequences are MNHEY and SMNVEV (reference sequence). The DNA for the CDR3 is TGTGCCAGCAGTTTCGGTCTAGGGACAGGGGAAGAGACCCAGTACTTC. Its protein product is CASSFGLGTGEETQYF.

The V call is TRBV11-2, the J call TRBJ2-1, with D unclear. Deletions cut 2 bases from V and 0 bases from J, with 5 bases between. CDR3 size: 14 residues. The V gene's germline CDR1 is SGHAT and CDR2 FQNNGV. As DNA, the CDR3 is TGTGCCAGCAGCTTACCCAGCTCCTACAATGAGCAGTTCTTC. Its translation: CASSLPSSYNEQFF.

The genes are TRBV7-9 and TRBJ2-5; TRBD1 is a possible D gene (5 bases). Trimming left V 0 bases short and J 3 bases short, with 8 bases between. The CDR3 spans 14 residues. Germline CDR1 reads SEHNR; CDR2 reads FQNEAQ (reference sequence). The CDR3 bases are TGTGCCAGCAGCTTAGCCCAGGGAAAAGAGACCCAGTACTTC. Its protein is CASSLAQGKETQYF. Full variable domain (outside the CDR3, taken from reference TRBV7-9 and TRBJ2-5): DTGVSQNPRHKITKRGQNVTFRCDPISEHNRLYWYRQTLGQGPEFLTYFQNEAQLEKSRLLSDRFSAERPKGSFSTLEIQRTEQGDSAMYLCASSLAQGKETQYFGPGTRLLVL.